This T cell receptor (beta chain) was recovered during a study of OX40 agonist ivuxolimab in advanced cancers. About the study: One patient with hepatocellular carcinoma and two with cutaneous melanoma, three in all, had partial responses.

Patients who had autoimmune disease history or got systemic immunosuppression were left out. Study-wide findings and caveats: Among the lowest peripheral clonal expansion occurred in 0.1-3.0 mg/kg partial responders.

Note on this clone: Its antigen is unknown.

This CDR3 has 16 amino acids. The germline gives CDR1 SGHVS, CDR2 FNYEAQ. Trimming removed 0 bases at V and 2 bases at J, with 12 bases between. This table comes from immunoSEQ multiplex PCR, and its TCRdb copy is limited to in-frame clones, with some not included. The data hold tens of thousands of clones, with 70% to 90% observed a single time. Sequenced here: CD4+ or CD8+ T cells sorted from blood, sampled in a trial of the OX40 agonist ivuxolimab. The chain combines TRBV7-6 with TRBJ2-3; D uncertain. The receptor comes from an adult with an advanced solid tumor such as melanoma, head and neck, liver or kidney cancer. The CDR3 nucleotides read TGTGCCAGCAGCTTAGCCCGCCTTCCCCCCACAGATACGCAGTATTTT. It is translated as CASSLARLPPTDTQYF.